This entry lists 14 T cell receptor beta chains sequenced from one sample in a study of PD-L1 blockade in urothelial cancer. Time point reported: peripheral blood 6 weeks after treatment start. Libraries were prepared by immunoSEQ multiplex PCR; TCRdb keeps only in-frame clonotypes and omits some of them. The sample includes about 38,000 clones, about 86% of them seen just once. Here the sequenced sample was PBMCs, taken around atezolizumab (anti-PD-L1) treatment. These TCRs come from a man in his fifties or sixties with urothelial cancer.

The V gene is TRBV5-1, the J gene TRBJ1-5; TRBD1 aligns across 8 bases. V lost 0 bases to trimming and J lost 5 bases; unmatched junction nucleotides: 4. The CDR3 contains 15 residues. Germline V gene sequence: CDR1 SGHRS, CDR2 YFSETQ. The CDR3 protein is CASSLGLTGDQPQHF. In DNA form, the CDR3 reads TGCGCCAGCAGCTTGGGATTGACAGGGGATCAGCCCCAGCATTTT.

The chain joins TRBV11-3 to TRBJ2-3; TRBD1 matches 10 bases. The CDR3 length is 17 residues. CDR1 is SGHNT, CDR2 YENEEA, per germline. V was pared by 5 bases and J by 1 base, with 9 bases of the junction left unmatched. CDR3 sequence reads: CASSKRTGGAGTDTQYF. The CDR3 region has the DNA TGTGCCAGCAGCAAAAGGACAGGGGGGGCTGGCACAGATACGCAGTATTTT. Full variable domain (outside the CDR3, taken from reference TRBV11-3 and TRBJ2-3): EAGVVQSPRYKIIEKKQPVAFWCNPISGHNTLYWYLQNLGQGPELLIRYENEEAVDDSQLPKDRFSAERLKGVDSTLKIQPAELGDSAVYLCASSKRTGGAGTDTQYFGPGTRLTVL.

CDR3 nucleotide sequence: TGCGCCAGCAGTGAACGGGGACAGGGGACCACCGGGGAGCTGTTTTTT. The encoded protein is CASSERGQGTTGELFF. The rearrangement links TRBV10-1 to TRBJ2-2; 10 bases fit TRBD1. Per germline, CDR1 WNHNN and CDR2 SYGVQD (reference sequence). J lost 4 bases, V lost 3 bases, and 5 bases had no gene match. The CDR3 consists of 16 residues.

The CDR3 here is CATSRLTGGQTPYEQYF. Here the CDR3 DNA reads TGTGCCACCAGCAGACTAACAGGGGGTCAGACGCCCTACGAGCAGTACTTC. The chain couples TRBV15 to TRBJ2-7, with 8 bases fitting TRBD1. Trimming cost V 2 bases and J 2 bases; bases outside gene matches: 11. Germline V gene lookup returns CDR1 LNHNV and CDR2 YYDKDF (reference sequence). The CDR3 extends over 17 amino acids. Drawing the rest from reference TRBV15 and TRBJ2-7, the complete variable domain is DAMVIQNPRYQVTQFGKPVTLSCSQTLNHNVMYWYQQKSSQAPKLLFHYYDKDFNNEADTPDNFQSRRPNTSFCFLDIRSPGLGDTAMYLCATSRLTGGQTPYEQYFGPGTRLTVT.

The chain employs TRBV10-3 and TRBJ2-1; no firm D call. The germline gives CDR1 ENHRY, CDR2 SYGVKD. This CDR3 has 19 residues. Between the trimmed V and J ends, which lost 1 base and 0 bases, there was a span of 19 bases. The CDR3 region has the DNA TGTGCCATCAGTGAGTATATTGAGACGGAGCGTAGCTCCTACAATGAGCAGTTCTTC. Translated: CAISEYIETERSSYNEQFF.

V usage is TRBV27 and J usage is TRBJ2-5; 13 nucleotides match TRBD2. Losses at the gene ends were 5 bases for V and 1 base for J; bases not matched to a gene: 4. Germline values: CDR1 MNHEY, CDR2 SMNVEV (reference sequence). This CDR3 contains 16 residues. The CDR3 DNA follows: TGTGCCAGCAGTGAGGGACTAGCGGGACTCCAAGAGACCCAGTACTTC. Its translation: CASSEGLAGLQETQYF.

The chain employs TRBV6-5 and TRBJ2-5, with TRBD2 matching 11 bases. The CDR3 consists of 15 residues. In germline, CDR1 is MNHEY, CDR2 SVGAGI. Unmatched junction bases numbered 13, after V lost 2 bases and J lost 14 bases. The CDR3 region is CASSYPTSGARGLYF. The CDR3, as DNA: TGTGCCAGCAGTTACCCGACTAGCGGGGCAAGAGGGCTTTACTTC.

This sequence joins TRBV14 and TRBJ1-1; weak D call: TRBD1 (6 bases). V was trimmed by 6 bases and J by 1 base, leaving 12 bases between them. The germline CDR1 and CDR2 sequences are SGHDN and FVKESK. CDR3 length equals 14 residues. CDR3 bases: TGTGCCAGCAGGCCCCGAGGGGGGAACACTGAAGCTTTCTTT. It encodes CASRPRGGNTEAFF.

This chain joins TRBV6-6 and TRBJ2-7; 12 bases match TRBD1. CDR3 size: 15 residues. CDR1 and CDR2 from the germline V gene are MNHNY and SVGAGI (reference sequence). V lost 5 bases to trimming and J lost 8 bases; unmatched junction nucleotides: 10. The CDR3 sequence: CASSSKGQGADQQYF. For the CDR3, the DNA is TGTGCCAGCAGTAGTAAGGGACAGGGGGCGGACCAGCAGTACTTC.

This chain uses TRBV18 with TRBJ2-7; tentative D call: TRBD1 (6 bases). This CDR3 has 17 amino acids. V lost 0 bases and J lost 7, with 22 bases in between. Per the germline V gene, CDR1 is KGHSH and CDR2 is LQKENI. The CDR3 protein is CASSPPSARDTTGEQYF. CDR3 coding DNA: TGTGCCAGCTCACCACCGTCAGCCAGGGACACCACAGGGGAGCAGTACTTC.

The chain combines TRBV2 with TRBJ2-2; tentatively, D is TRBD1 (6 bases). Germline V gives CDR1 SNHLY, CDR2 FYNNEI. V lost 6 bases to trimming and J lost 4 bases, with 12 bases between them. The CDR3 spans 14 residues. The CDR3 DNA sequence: TGTGCCAGCAGGCCCGGGACAACCACCGGGGAGCTGTTTTTT. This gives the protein CASRPGTTTGELFF.

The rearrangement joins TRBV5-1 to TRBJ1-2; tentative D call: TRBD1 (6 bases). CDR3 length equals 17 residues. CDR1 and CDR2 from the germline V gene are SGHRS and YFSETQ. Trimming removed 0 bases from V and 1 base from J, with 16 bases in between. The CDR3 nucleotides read TGCGCCAGCAGCTTGGCTTTGACAGGTCATTTTAACTATGGCTACACCTTC. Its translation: CASSLALTGHFNYGYTF. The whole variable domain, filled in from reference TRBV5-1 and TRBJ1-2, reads KAGVTQTPRYLIKTRGQQVTLSCSPISGHRSVSWYQQTPGQGLQFLFEYFSETQRNKGNFPGRFSGRQFSNSRSEMNVSTLELGDSALYLCASSLALTGHFNYGYTFGSGTRLTVV.

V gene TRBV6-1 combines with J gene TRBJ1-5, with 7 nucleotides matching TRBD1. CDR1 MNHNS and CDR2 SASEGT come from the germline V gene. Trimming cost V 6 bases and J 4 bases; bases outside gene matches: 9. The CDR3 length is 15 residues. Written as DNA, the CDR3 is TGTGCCAGCAGGGGGGACAGTCGGACGAATCAGCCCCAGCATTTT. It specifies CASRGDSRTNQPQHF.

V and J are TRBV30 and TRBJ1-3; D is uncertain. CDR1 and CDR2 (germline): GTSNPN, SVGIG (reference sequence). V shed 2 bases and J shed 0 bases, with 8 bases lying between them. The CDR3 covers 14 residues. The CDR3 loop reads CAWSTRNSGNTIYF. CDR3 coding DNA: TGTGCCTGGAGTACTAGAAACTCTGGAAACACCATATATTTT.